The clone carrying this T cell receptor (beta chain) was seen many times. The CDR3 extends over 18 amino acids. The germline V gene encodes CDR1 SGDLS and CDR2 YYNGEE. J lost 0 bases, V lost 4 bases, and 12 bases had no gene match. The sample belongs to a study of T cells after yellow fever vaccination. Each CDR3 protein gets one entry after TCRdb re-called the 5' RACE reads with MiXCR. The sample consists of some 170,000 distinct CDR3 sequences, 9.3% of them appearing once. The chain joins TRBV9 to TRBJ2-3; 9 bases agree with TRBD1. The sequencing used CD8+ T cells sorted from PBMCs, collected 45 days after the yellow fever booster vaccination. The sequence derives from a man aged 18 to 30 who received the YFV17D yellow fever vaccine. The CDR3 spells CASSKEGEQGASTDTQYF. CDR3 nucleotides: TGTGCCAGCAGCAAAGAGGGAGAACAGGGGGCTAGCACAGATACGCAGTATTTT.